Listed here are 21 T cell receptor beta chains from one sample, sequenced in a study of blood T cell repertoires in COVID-19. Profiled with immunoSEQ multiplex PCR; TCRdb holds only in-frame clones, not every one. This table has 75,000 to 100,000 clones, approximately 87% appearing once. The sequenced sample was peripheral blood. All receptors come from a human donor in a cohort sampled during active COVID-19.

This sequence joins TRBV5-4 and TRBJ2-5; 15 bases map to TRBD2. Germline loops: CDR1 SGHNT, CDR2 YYREEE (reference sequence). CDR3 size: 16 residues. The V segment lost 4 bases and the J segment 5 bases; nucleotides outside the gene matches: 6. The CDR3 protein is CASSRTSGRAFETQYF. Here the CDR3 DNA reads TGTGCCAGCAGCCGGACTAGCGGGAGGGCCTTTGAGACCCAGTACTTC.

This clone was observed a handful of times. V is TRBV3-1 (or the pseudogene TRBV3-2) and J is TRBJ2-3, with TRBD2 matching over 10 bases. Germline-derived CDR1 and CDR2 are LGHDT and YNNKEL (reference sequence). The CDR3 runs to 15 residues. V shed 1 base and J 3 bases; nucleotides not matched to a gene: 1. The CDR3 loop is CASSQGLAGTDTQYF. CDR3 DNA sequence: TGTGCCAGCAGCCAAGGACTAGCGGGTACAGATACGCAGTATTTT.

This clone was found once. This chain uses TRBV27 with TRBJ2-3; D gene uncertain. This CDR3 is 15 amino acids long. Trimming stripped 2 bases from V and 2 bases from J, with 11 bases between. Per the germline V gene, CDR1 is MNHEY and CDR2 is SMNVEV (reference sequence). The CDR3 here is CASSLSAAATDTQYF. The CDR3 coding sequence is TGTGCCAGCAGTTTAAGTGCGGCGGCCACAGATACGCAGTATTTT.

This clone was picked up a small number of times. This same CDR3 is encoded by further DNA sequences in the sample. V is TRBV9 and J is TRBJ2-1, with a tentative D call TRBD2 (7 bases). V lost 4 bases and J 15 bases, leaving 17 bases between the germline ends. The V gene's germline CDR1 is SGDLS and CDR2 YYNGEE. The CDR3 sequence is 12 residues long. CDR3 residues: CASSLGRGGPFF. The CDR3 nucleotides are TGTGCCAGCAGCTTGGGGAGGGGGGGCCCGTTCTTC.

The V and J genes are TRBV2 and TRBJ2-1; no reliable D call. There are 12 residues in the CDR3. The germline gives CDR1 SNHLY, CDR2 FYNNEI. The V end lost 3 bases, the J end lost 7 bases, and 7 bases lay between the germline ends. The CDR3 DNA follows: TGTGCCAGCAGTGATCTACTGAATGAGCAGTTCTTC. Translated: CASSDLLNEQFF.

The chain has TRBV19 and TRBJ1-3; 7 bases match TRBD1. With V trimmed by 4 bases and J by 0 bases, 9 bases remained unmatched. Germline assignment: CDR1 LNHDA and CDR2 SQIVND (reference sequence). CDR3 size: 17 residues. The CDR3 sequence: CASSTLLTGASGNTIYF. The CDR3 DNA sequence: TGTGCCAGTAGTACGCTACTTACAGGGGCCTCTGGAAACACCATATATTTT.

This chain uses TRBV21-1 with TRBJ1-1. TRBV21-1 is a known pseudogene. The CDR3 consists of 14 residues. The CDR3 coding sequence is TGTGCCAGCAGGAAAGGGATGGCGGACACTGAAGCTTTCTTT. Protein sequence: CASRKGMADTEAFF.

The V call is TRBV11-1, the J call TRBJ1-4; D is undetermined. Trimming removed 3 bases from V and 5 bases from J, with 10 bases in between. The CDR3 loop spans 14 amino acids. Looked up from germline, CDR1 is SGHAT and CDR2 is FQDESV (reference sequence). CDR3 residues: CASSFYGTNEKLFF. The DNA for the CDR3 is TGTGCCAGCAGCTTTTATGGCACGAATGAAAAACTGTTTTTT.

The chain uses TRBV10-3 and TRBJ1-1; 8 nucleotides agree with TRBD1. The V segment lost 4 bases and the J segment 5 bases; nucleotides outside the gene matches: 0. The CDR3 length is 12 residues. Germline lookup yields CDR1 ENHRY and CDR2 SYGVKD. The chain's CDR3 is CAISGTGTEAFF. The CDR3 nucleotides are TGTGCCATCAGTGGGACAGGGACTGAAGCTTTCTTT.

The CDR3 bases are TGTGCCAGCAGCTTAACGGGAAGGGGTTCTAGCACAGATACGCAGTATTTT. Residues: CASSLTGRGSSTDTQYF. This rearrangement joins TRBV7-3 to TRBJ2-3; D perhaps matches TRBD1 (5 bases). V was cut by 0 bases and J by 0 bases, with 13 bases left in between. The CDR3 is made up of 17 amino acids. Germline lookup yields CDR1 SGHTA and CDR2 FQGTGA. The full variable domain, with the rest looked up from reference TRBV7-3 and TRBJ2-3, is GAGVSQTPSNKVTEKGKYVELRCDPISGHTALYWYRQSLGQGPEFLIYFQGTGAADDSGLPNDRFFAVRPEGSVSTLKIQRTERGDSAVYLCASSLTGRGSSTDTQYFGPGTRLTVL.

The chain combines TRBV6-5 with TRBJ1-5; D unclear. Trimming cost V 5 bases and J 6 bases, with 8 bases left between them. CDR3 length: 12 residues. In germline, CDR1 is MNHEY, CDR2 SVGAGI. The CDR3 DNA reads as TGTGCCAGCAGTCCTCGGGGTCAGCCCCAGCATTTT. It translates to CASSPRGQPQHF.

The CDR3 loop is CASSDSGTGYEQYF. CDR3 coding DNA: TGCGCCAGCAGTGACTCCGGGACAGGGTACGAGCAGTACTTC. The chain joins TRBV10-2 to TRBJ2-7, with 9 bases matching TRBD1. Germline V gene lookup returns CDR1 WSHSY and CDR2 SAAADI. This CDR3 contains 14 residues. V trimming: 3 bases; J trimming: 4 bases; junction bases outside the gene matches: 4.

This clone showed up just a few times. This chain uses TRBV4-1 with TRBJ2-7; 8 bases are shared with TRBD2. The CDR3 is 15 amino acids. The V and J ends lost 1 base and 7 bases, in that order; junction bases with no gene match: 9. Germline-derived CDR1 and CDR2 are MGHRA and YSYEKL. This CDR3 reads CASSQGVLAGPEQYF. Written as DNA, the CDR3 is TGCGCCAGCAGCCAAGGGGTCCTAGCGGGTCCGGAGCAGTACTTC.

The chain combines TRBV5-1 with TRBJ2-1; 13 nucleotides align to TRBD2. This CDR3 comprises 16 residues. V shed 5 bases and J 3 bases; nucleotides not matched to a gene: 5. Germline V gene lookup returns CDR1 SGHRS and CDR2 YFSETQ. CDR3 sequence reads: CASSRTSGRGYNEQFF. CDR3 in DNA: TGCGCCAGCAGTCGGACTAGCGGGAGAGGCTACAATGAGCAGTTCTTC. Full variable domain (remainder filled in from reference TRBV5-1 and TRBJ2-1): KAGVTQTPRYLIKTRGQQVTLSCSPISGHRSVSWYQQTPGQGLQFLFEYFSETQRNKGNFPGRFSGRQFSNSRSEMNVSTLELGDSALYLCASSRTSGRGYNEQFFGPGTRLTVL.

This chain uses TRBV18 with TRBJ1-2; 12 bases align to TRBD1. V shed 3 bases and J 2 bases; nucleotides not matched to a gene: 1. The CDR3 has 15 amino acids. Germline CDR1 is KGHSH and CDR2 is LQKENI. CDR3 in DNA: TGTGCCAGCTCACCGGGACAGGGGGCGAACTATGGCTACACCTTC. Its translation: CASSPGQGANYGYTF.

The rearrangement links TRBV7-2 to TRBJ2-7; possible D gene TRBD1, 6 bases. The CDR3 is made up of 17 amino acids. V was cut by 5 bases and J by 1 base, with 21 bases left in between. Germline lookup yields CDR1 SGHTA and CDR2 FQGNSA. CDR3: CASSELITTGWSYEQYF. The CDR3 bases are TGTGCCAGCAGCGAGCTTATAACTACAGGGTGGTCCTACGAGCAGTACTTC.

The V and J genes are TRBV30 and TRBJ1-5; TRBD1 matches 9 bases. Germline V gene data show CDR1 as GTSNPN and CDR2 as SVGIG (reference sequence). V shed 0 bases and J 4 bases; nucleotides not matched to a gene: 7. This CDR3 has 16 residues. The chain's CDR3 is CAWSVNRGRGNQPQHF. Written as DNA, the CDR3 is TGTGCCTGGAGTGTAAACAGGGGGCGCGGAAATCAGCCCCAGCATTTT.

The chain recombines TRBV6-5 with TRBJ2-7; D possibly corresponds to TRBD2 (7 bases). Germline V gene sequence: CDR1 MNHEY, CDR2 SVGAGI. The CDR3 is 13 amino acids. V shed 7 bases and J shed 5 bases, with 15 bases lying between them. The CDR3 sequence is CASTTAGANEQYF. In DNA form, the CDR3 reads TGTGCCAGCACCACGGCGGGGGCGAACGAGCAGTACTTC.

V is TRBV6-6 and J is TRBJ1-2; D might be TRBD1 (5 bases). V was shortened by 7 bases and J by 9 bases, with 18 bases between the two germline ends. Germline loops: CDR1 MNHNY, CDR2 SVGAGI (reference sequence). The CDR3 runs 13 residues. The CDR3, as DNA: TGTGCCAGCAACCAAGACAGCGATAATCGCTACACCTTC. Encoded protein: CASNQDSDNRYTF.

V usage is TRBV9 and J usage is TRBJ2-2; D is unclear. The germline gives CDR1 SGDLS, CDR2 YYNGEE. V dropped 1 base and J dropped 0 bases, with 4 bases sitting between them. The CDR3 runs 14 residues. DNA for the CDR3: TGTGCCAGCAGCGTATCAGCGAACACCGGGGAGCTGTTTTTT. Protein: CASSVSANTGELFF.

The chain joins TRBV5-6 to TRBJ2-4; 7 bases line up with TRBD1. The CDR3 has 15 residues. J was trimmed by 6 bases and V by 4 bases; bases with no gene match: 10. Germline values: CDR1 SGHDT, CDR2 YYEEEE. The CDR3 protein is CASSGAWGQINIQYF. The CDR3 DNA is TGTGCCAGCAGCGGGGCCTGGGGACAGATAAACATTCAGTACTTC.